A single sample is the source of the 20 T cell receptor beta chains below, sequenced in a study of cytomegalovirus exposure and HLA in healthy donors. The PCR ran on 60 Vbeta and 13 Jbeta primers. Clones were sequenced by immunoSEQ multiplex PCR, and TCRdb holds only the in-frame ones, with some missing. The top ten hold more than 4.5% of the sample, which has about 130,000 clones, around four fifths seen once. The sequenced sample was PBMCs. All receptors come from a man aged 25 to 40 in good health.

This clone was detected only a few times. This chain connects TRBV30 to TRBJ2-1; D possibly corresponds to TRBD2 (5 bases). The CDR3 contains 12 residues. Germline loops: CDR1 GTSNPN, CDR2 SVGIG (reference sequence). Trimming took 2 bases from V and 8 from J, leaving 10 bases between them. Here the CDR3 DNA reads TGTGCCTGGAGTCCTAGCAGCGATGAGCAGTTCTTC. It specifies CAWSPSSDEQFF.

This clone was seen once. The chain couples TRBV30 to TRBJ2-5; 7 nucleotides match TRBD2. Trimming at V came to 4 bases and at J to 2 bases, leaving 7 bases not matched to a gene. The germline CDR1 and CDR2 sequences are GTSNPN and SVGIG (reference sequence). The CDR3 loop spans 14 amino acids. In nucleotides, the CDR3 is TGTGCCTGGAATATAGTGGGGGGGCAAGAGACCCAGTACTTC. It encodes CAWNIVGGQETQYF.

The chain uses TRBV6-1 and TRBJ1-5; possible D gene TRBD1, 5 bases. The CDR3 is made up of 13 amino acids. CDR1 MNHNS and CDR2 SASEGT come from the germline V gene. The ends were cut back, 5 bases at V and 5 bases at J, with 10 bases in the middle. CDR3 loop: CASSQQADQPQHF. CDR3 in DNA: TGTGCCAGCAGTCAACAGGCGGATCAGCCCCAGCATTTT.

V is TRBV5-4 and J is TRBJ2-3; TRBD2 is a possible D gene (6 bases). Looked up from germline, CDR1 is SGHNT and CDR2 is YYREEE (reference sequence). Trimming removed 0 bases from V and 2 bases from J, with 10 bases in between. The CDR3 length is 15 residues. In DNA form, the CDR3 reads TGTGCCAGCAGCTTGGGCCTAGCGTCCACAGATACGCAGTATTTT. Amino acid sequence: CASSLGLASTDTQYF.

V and J are TRBV2 and TRBJ2-7, with D possibly matching TRBD1 (5 bases). The CDR3 is 16 residues long. The germline gives CDR1 SNHLY, CDR2 FYNNEI. V dropped 4 bases and J dropped 0 bases, with 16 bases sitting between them. CDR3 residues: CASSAHGQGSSYEQYF. CDR3 sequence (DNA): TGTGCCAGCAGTGCCCACGGGCAGGGCAGCTCCTACGAGCAGTACTTC.

V and J are TRBV2 and TRBJ1-1, with TRBD1 as a possible D gene (5 bases). V dropped 4 bases and J dropped 7 bases, with 10 bases sitting between them. The germline V gene has CDR1 SNHLY and CDR2 FYNNEI. The CDR3 runs to 12 residues. CDR3 sequence (DNA): TGTGCCAGCAGTGGATACGGGGGTGAAGCTTTCTTT. Translating it yields CASSGYGGEAFF.

The chain has TRBV7-9 and TRBJ2-5; TRBD2 matches 15 bases. Germline V gene data show CDR1 as SEHNR and CDR2 as FQNEAQ (reference sequence). The CDR3 totals 16 residues. Unmatched junction bases numbered 4, after V lost 5 bases and J lost 3 bases. CDR3 sequence (DNA): TGTGCCAGCAGCCCTGGACTAGCGGGAGGGGAAGAGACCCAGTACTTC. Amino acids: CASSPGLAGGEETQYF.

The gene calls are TRBV5-1 and TRBJ1-6, with TRBD1 matching over 7 bases. Germline assignment: CDR1 SGHRS and CDR2 YFSETQ. CDR3 length equals 15 residues. V trimming: 0 bases; J trimming: 7 bases; junction bases outside the gene matches: 4. CDR3 in amino acids: CASSLGDSQNSPLHF. The CDR3 DNA reads TGCGCCAGCAGCTTGGGGGACAGTCAAAATTCACCCCTCCACTTT.

This clone was detected a few times. The gene calls are TRBV9 and TRBJ2-1; 8 bases agree with TRBD1. This CDR3 region has 14 residues. Germline V gives CDR1 SGDLS, CDR2 YYNGEE. The V gene end was trimmed by 6 bases and the J gene end by 3 bases; junction bases not matched to a gene: 5. The CDR3 DNA sequence: TGTGCCAGCAACGGACAGGGACTCTACAATGAGCAGTTCTTC. Translating it yields CASNGQGLYNEQFF.

The V and J genes are TRBV5-5 and TRBJ2-5; D is uncertain. Between the trimmed V and J ends, which lost 2 bases and 1 base, there was a span of 6 bases. The length of the CDR3 is 13 residues. Germline loops: CDR1 SGHKS, CDR2 YYEKEE (reference sequence). CDR3 protein: CASSFGGQETQYF. DNA for the CDR3: TGTGCCAGCAGCTTTGGCGGCCAAGAGACCCAGTACTTC.

V gene TRBV15 combines with J gene TRBJ1-4, with D perhaps matching TRBD1 (6 bases). Trimming removed 2 bases from V and 4 bases from J, with 11 bases in between. The CDR3 consists of 15 residues. Looked up from germline, CDR1 is LNHNV and CDR2 is YYDKDF (reference sequence). CDR3 nucleotides: TGTGCCACCAGCAGACGCGGACAGTTTAATGAAAAACTGTTTTTT. Protein sequence: CATSRRGQFNEKLFF. Drawing the rest from reference TRBV15 and TRBJ1-4, the complete variable domain is DAMVIQNPRYQVTQFGKPVTLSCSQTLNHNVMYWYQQKSSQAPKLLFHYYDKDFNNEADTPDNFQSRRPNTSFCFLDIRSPGLGDTAMYLCATSRRGQFNEKLFFGSGTQLSVL.

In its sample, this clone was seen a few times. This sequence joins TRBV12-5 and TRBJ2-7; TRBD2 might be the D (5 bases). Looked up from germline, CDR1 is LGHNT and CDR2 is FRNRAP. The germline V and J ends were trimmed by 3 bases and 4 bases, with 25 bases remaining between them. The CDR3 loop spans 18 amino acids. The CDR3 is CASGFRTNWRLNQYEQYF. For the CDR3, the DNA is TGTGCTAGTGGTTTTCGGACCAATTGGAGGCTAAACCAGTACGAGCAGTACTTC.

A note on this clone: This same CDR3 is encoded by further DNA sequences in the sample. J is TRBJ2-1 and V is TRBV6-5, with 14 positions matching TRBD2. Germline V CDR1 and CDR2: MNHEY, SVGAGI. Trimming at V came to 6 bases and at J to 7 bases, leaving 5 bases not matched to a gene. The CDR3 contains 15 residues. The chain's CDR3 is CASRGLAGGGNEQFF. Here the CDR3 DNA reads TGTGCCAGCAGAGGACTAGCGGGAGGTGGTAATGAGCAGTTCTTC.

The V call is TRBV29-1, the J call TRBJ2-1; D is possibly TRBD2 (6 bases). CDR3 size: 14 residues. The ends were cut back, 4 bases at V and 1 base at J, with 11 bases in the middle. Germline values: CDR1 SQVTM, CDR2 ANQGSEA. CDR3 amino acids: CSVALRGSYNEQFF. CDR3 nucleotides: TGCAGCGTTGCTCTCCGGGGGTCCTACAATGAGCAGTTCTTC.

This chain joins TRBV5-4 and TRBJ2-7; 11 bases agree with TRBD2. V lost 4 bases, J lost 3 bases, and 21 bases stayed unmatched. Germline-derived CDR1 and CDR2 are SGHNT and YYREEE (reference sequence). The CDR3 totals 20 residues. CDR3 loop: CASSRQGTLAGGPVGYEQYF. CDR3 nucleotides: TGTGCCAGCAGCCGACAGGGGACCTTAGCGGGAGGGCCCGTGGGCTACGAGCAGTACTTC.

The gene calls are TRBV6-6 and TRBJ1-1, with 9 bases lining up with TRBD1. The V gene's germline CDR1 is MNHNY and CDR2 SVGAGI (reference sequence). V was pared by 3 bases and J by 1 base, with 6 bases of the junction left unmatched. The CDR3 sequence is 16 residues long. The CDR3 coding sequence is TGTGCCAGCAGTTATGGGACAGGGCGGGAGAACACTGAAGCTTTCTTT. Translated: CASSYGTGRENTEAFF.

The chain joins TRBV30 to TRBJ1-5; no firm D call. The CDR3 sequence is 15 residues long. CDR1 and CDR2 from the germline V gene are GTSNPN and SVGIG (reference sequence). V gave up 2 bases and J gave up 8 bases, with 19 bases separating them. For the CDR3, the DNA is TGTGCCTGGAGTACTAACATGGGTCCGGTCGAGCCCCAGCATTTT. Protein: CAWSTNMGPVEPQHF.

V usage is TRBV12-5 and J usage is TRBJ2-5; 9 bases agree with TRBD1. The ends lost 9 bases at V and 5 bases at J; junction bases unmatched: 10. The CDR3 covers 14 residues. The germline V gene has CDR1 LGHNT and CDR2 FRNRAP. CDR3 sequence (DNA): TGTGCTAGGGCCACAGGGGGCGAATTTGAGACCCAGTACTTC. Amino acid sequence: CARATGGEFETQYF.

This clone showed up just a few times. The chain uses TRBV5-6 and TRBJ1-2; D perhaps matches TRBD1 (5 bases). V was pared by 3 bases and J by 8 bases, with 8 bases between. Germline V gene lookup returns CDR1 SGHDT and CDR2 YYEEEE. The CDR3 spans 11 residues. The CDR3 region has the DNA TGTGCCAGCAGCTGGGGGGGAGGCTACACCTTC. Its protein product is CASSWGGGYTF. The whole variable domain, filled in from reference TRBV5-6 and TRBJ1-2, reads DAGVTQSPTHLIKTRGQQVTLRCSPKSGHDTVSWYQQALGQGPQFIFQYYEEEERQRGNFPDRFSGHQFPNYSSELNVNALLLGDSALYLCASSWGGGYTFGSGTRLTVV.

This chain uses TRBV27 with TRBJ2-5, with 11 bases identical to TRBD2. The CDR3 spans 17 residues. Germline CDR1 reads MNHEY; CDR2 reads SMNVEV (reference sequence). V was clipped by 4 bases and J by 6 bases; unmatched bases: 13. CDR3 region: CASSSPSQASGRQTQYF. In DNA, the CDR3 is TGTGCCAGCAGTTCCCCTAGCCAGGCTAGCGGGAGGCAGACCCAGTACTTC.